This T cell receptor (beta chain) was captured by sequencing in a study of regulatory T cells in long-lasting Graves disease. Time point: newly diagnosed GD, antithyroid drugs for less than 3 months. PBMC-derived RNA was used for the TCR library. This clonotype has a count of ten or more. Deletions cut 4 bases from V and 0 bases from J, with 23 bases between. The CDR3 has 19 residues. Germline loops: CDR1 SNHLY, CDR2 FYNNEI. In building TCR beta libraries, iRepertoire HTBI primers were used together with Arm-PCR of CDR3 regions. TCRdb recomputed calls from the multiplex PCR reads with MiXCR, one row per CDR3 protein. The sample records 350,000 to 500,000 distinct CDR3 sequences, around 15% being singletons. Separately, the same data were catalogued under a study of T cells in Graves' hyperthyroidism and ophthalmopathy. That source reports: Lactation, pregnancy, other autoimmune disease or uncontrolled infection excluded patients. Among thyroid clonotypes expanded above 0.001, most also appeared in blood. The model made its ophthalmopathy prediction, and onset followed a median around six months later.

This clonotype originated in a woman between 45 and 65 years old with Graves disease. This sequence joins TRBV2 and TRBJ2-3; D might be TRBD1 (6 bases). This sample comprised peripheral blood mononuclear cells (PBMCs), obtained at new diagnosis, from a patient treated with antithyroid drugs. Here the CDR3 DNA reads TGTGCCAGCAGTGCCCTCACAGGGCTCCCTTTATCTAGCACAGATACGCAGTATTTT. This encodes CASSALTGLPLSSTDTQYF.